These T cell receptor beta chains were read from a single sample in a study of beta chain features in type 1 diabetes. Method: immunoSEQ multiplex PCR; TCRdb's copy keeps in-frame clones and lacks some. This sample has 40,000 or so clones; just over 50% occur once, and the top ten carry roughly 2%. The sample consisted of Tregs from blood. These receptors all come from a woman aged 18-29 years in good health. CDR3s leave out the opening cysteine and the closing phenylalanine or tryptophan. The D gene is left open where the match is weak.

D gene | V gene | CDR3 protein
TRBD1 | TRBV7-3 | ASSPGTGGYGYT
TRBD1 | TRBV15 | ATSKLQGTGNQPQH
. | TRBV7-3 | ASSFGGLSYEQY
TRBD2 | TRBV7-3 | ASSLIGGDEQF
TRBD2 | TRBV28 | ASKELAGGYNEQF
. | TRBV28 | ASSFLMYDSEYNEQF
. | TRBV19 | ASSRPQRGYT
. | TRBV19 | ASSRSPGGPAETQY
. | TRBV4-1 | ASSQDLGRVGEQY
. | TRBV6-6 | ASTESNYEQY